This T cell receptor (beta chain) is from a study of T cell responses to AZD1222 COVID-19 vaccine (dated by TCRdb to about 2021). Concerning the study at large: AZD1222 recipients given second doses at about 4 weeks or at about 12 weeks were pooled, since spike-specific TCR depth and breadth were not found to differ between the two schedules. A total of 233 trial participants underwent TCR sequencing, of whom about 210 had received two doses of AZD1222 and about 25 had received two doses of the MenACWY control vaccine. Trial participants were enrolled into age subgroups of 18-55, 56-69 and 70-plus years, which contained about 150, 28 and 57 TCR-sequenced participants, respectively. The study at large found these results: CD4 TCRs associated with the vaccine covered the entire spike protein, and the dominant responses were in regions 160-218 and 743-854. Most participants were white British and females outnumbered males, and the authors suggested that clonal diversity may have been underestimated. The 56-69-year group was small, and its depth increase did not reach significance, likely because of low power. Conclusions about previously exposed vaccinees were limited because only six AZD1222 recipients were SARS-CoV-2 seropositive at baseline. Spike-specific TCR breadth and depth rose significantly after two AZD1222 doses compared with day 0 and with MenACWY recipients. No day 14 peak-response samples were available, so repertoires were characterized only after the peak T cell response. Reportedly, almost half of the unique spike-specific TCRs recognized epitopes lying outside the regions that are mutated in the B.1.351 and B.1.1.7 variants.

The CDR3 regions of human TCRbeta chains were subjected to immunosequencing. Under the source paper's analysis protocol: Repertoire TCRs were checked for matches against a reference library of SARS-CoV-2-specific TCRs that had been generated using the MIRA antigen-specificity platform. Breadth meant the fraction of unique TCRs that were SARS-CoV-2-associated, whereas depth meant the fraction of total T cells that were SARS-CoV-2-associated. Using the MIRA data, every spike-specific TCR was mapped to the spike region that the TCR reacted to and assigned to either a CD4 or a CD8 class. Log10-transformed breadth and depth values were compared by one-way ANOVA with Sidak's multiple comparisons tests. The immuneACCESS repertoire file appears here via TCRdb, limited to in-frame rearrangements. These files lack a portion of the clones; in checked studies, under half of the deficit traces to unresolved V genes, and the cause of the others is not known. D and trimming come from the DNA, and the V and J calls and clone size come from that table. This sample is represented by 150,000 to 200,000 clones; 90% of them were singletons. The top ten hold under 6.5% of the sample.

A note on this clone: The specificity of this receptor is unknown. No much larger clone is present one base from it, and per-base qualities are unavailable.

V and J are truncated by 1 base and 0 bases respectively, leaving an intervening sequence of 16 bases. In the germline V gene, CDR1 corresponds to MDHEN and CDR2 to SYDVKM. The CDR3 has 18 amino acids, counting the end cysteine and phenylalanine. Only the CDR3 portion is preserved as DNA: 54 bases, with reading frame beginning at the first base. The time point label, as the study defines it: baseline before first vaccination. Vaccinee samples came from UK trials COV001 and COV002, including a single-blind randomized controlled phase 2/3 trial of AZD1222 (ChAdOx1 nCoV-19) in healthy adults. For TCRbeta chain sequencing, PBMC samples from trial participants were taken at day 0 and at day 28 after the second dose.

The chain is assembled from TRBV28 and TRBJ1-5, with no confident D gene call. The TCR was taken from an adult in good health. The sequencing here drew on peripheral blood, taken on day 0 of AZD1222 vaccination. The CDR3 sequence is CASSLYEYSTYSNQPQHF. The DNA sequence is TGTGCCAGCAGTTTATATGAGTACAGTACCTATAGCAATCAGCCCCAGCATTTT.